What follows is one T cell receptor (beta chain) and its context. This sample was taken from a study of blood T cell repertoires in COVID-19. The J segment lost 4 bases and the V segment lost 10 bases, leaving 7 bases of the junction unmatched. Looked up from germline, CDR1 is SNHLY and CDR2 is FYNNEI. This CDR3 comprises 14 residues. Sequenced by immunoSEQ multiplex PCR; TCRdb stores in-frame clones only, minus some. The data hold roughly 170,000 clones, with around nine tenths observed a single time. V gene TRBV2 combines with J gene TRBJ2-2; TRBD2 aligns across 9 bases. The source material was peripheral blood. This TCR was sampled from a woman aged 18-30 years who had recovered from COVID-19. CDR3 sequence (DNA): TGTGCCACTATAGCGGGAGAAGGCACCGGGGAGCTGTTTTTT. This translates into CATIAGEGTGELFF. Looking up the rest from reference TRBV2 and TRBJ2-2 gives the full variable domain: EPEVTQTPSHQVTQMGQEVILRCVPISNHLYFYWYRQILGQKVEFLVSFYNNEISEKSEIFDDQFSVERPDGSNFTLKIRSTKLEDSAMYFCATIAGEGTGELFFGEGSRLTVL.